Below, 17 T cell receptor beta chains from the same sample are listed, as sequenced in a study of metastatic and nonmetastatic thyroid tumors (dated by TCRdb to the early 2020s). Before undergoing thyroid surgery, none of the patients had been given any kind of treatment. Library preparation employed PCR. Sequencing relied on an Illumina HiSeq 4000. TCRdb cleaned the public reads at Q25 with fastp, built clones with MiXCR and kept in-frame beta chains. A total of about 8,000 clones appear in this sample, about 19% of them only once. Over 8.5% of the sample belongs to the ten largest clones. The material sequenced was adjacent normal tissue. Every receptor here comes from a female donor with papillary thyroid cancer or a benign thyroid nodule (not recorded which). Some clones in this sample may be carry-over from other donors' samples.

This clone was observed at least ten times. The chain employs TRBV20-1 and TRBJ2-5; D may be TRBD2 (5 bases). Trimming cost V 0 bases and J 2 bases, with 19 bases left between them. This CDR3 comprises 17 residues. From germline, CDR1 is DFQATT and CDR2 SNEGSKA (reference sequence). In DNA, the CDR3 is TGCAGTGCTAGAGATCAACGCGGGCTGACGGGGCAAGAGACCCAGTACTTC. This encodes CSARDQRGLTGQETQYF.

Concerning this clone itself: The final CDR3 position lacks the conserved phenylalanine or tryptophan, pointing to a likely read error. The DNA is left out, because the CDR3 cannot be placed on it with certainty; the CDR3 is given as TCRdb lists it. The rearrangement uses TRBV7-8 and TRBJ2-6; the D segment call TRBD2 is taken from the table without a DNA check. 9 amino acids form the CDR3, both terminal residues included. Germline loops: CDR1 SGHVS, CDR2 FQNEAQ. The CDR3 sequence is CASSSGRAP.

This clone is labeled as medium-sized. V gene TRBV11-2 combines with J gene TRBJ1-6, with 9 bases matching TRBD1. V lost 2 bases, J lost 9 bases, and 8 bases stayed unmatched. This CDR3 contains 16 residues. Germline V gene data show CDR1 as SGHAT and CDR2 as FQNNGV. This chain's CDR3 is CASSLKSGTGFSPLHF. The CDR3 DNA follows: TGTGCCAGCAGCTTAAAGTCCGGGACAGGGTTTTCACCCCTCCACTTT. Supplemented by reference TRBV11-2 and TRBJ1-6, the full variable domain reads EAGVAQSPRYKIIEKRQSVAFWCNPISGHATLYWYQQILGQGPKLLIQFQNNGVVDDSQLPKDRFSAERLKGVDSTLKIQPAKLEDSAVYLCASSLKSGTGFSPLHFGNGTRLTVT.

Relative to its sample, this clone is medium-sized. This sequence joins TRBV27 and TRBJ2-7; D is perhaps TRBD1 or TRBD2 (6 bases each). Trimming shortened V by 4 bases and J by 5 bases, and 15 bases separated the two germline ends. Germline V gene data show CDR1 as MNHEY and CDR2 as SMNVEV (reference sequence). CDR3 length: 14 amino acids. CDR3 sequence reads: CASSSPFRGHEQYF. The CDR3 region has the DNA TGTGCCAGCAGTTCCCCCTTTCGGGGGCACGAGCAGTACTTC.

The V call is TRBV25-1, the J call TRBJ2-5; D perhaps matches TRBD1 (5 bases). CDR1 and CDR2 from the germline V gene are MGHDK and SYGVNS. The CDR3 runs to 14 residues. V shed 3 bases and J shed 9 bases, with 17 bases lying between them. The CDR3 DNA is TGTGCCAGCAGTGAGTCGACAGCCCGGCGGCCCCAGTACTTC. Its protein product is CASSESTARRPQYF.

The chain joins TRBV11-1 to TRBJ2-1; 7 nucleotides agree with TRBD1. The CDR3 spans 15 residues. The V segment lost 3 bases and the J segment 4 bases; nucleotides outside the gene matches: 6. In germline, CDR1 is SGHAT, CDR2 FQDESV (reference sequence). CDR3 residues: CASSFRQGPYNEQFF. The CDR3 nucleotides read TGTGCCAGCAGCTTCCGACAGGGTCCTTACAATGAGCAGTTCTTC.

The CDR3: CASSLVYGAYEQYF. CDR3 nucleotide sequence: TGTGCCAGCAGCTTAGTATACGGCGCTTACGAGCAGTACTTC. The chain has TRBV25-1 and TRBJ2-7; no clear D. V gave up 6 bases and J gave up 4 bases, with 16 bases separating them. This CDR3 comprises 14 residues. Germline CDR1 and CDR2: MGHDK and SYGVNS.

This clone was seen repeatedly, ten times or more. The CDR3 sequence is CSVQAGGQYEQYF. The CDR3 region has the DNA TGCAGCGTTCAAGCGGGAGGGCAGTACGAGCAGTACTTC. V is TRBV29-1 and J is TRBJ2-7, with TRBD2 matching 10 bases. Germline CDR1 SQVTM, CDR2 ANQGSEA. V shed 5 bases and J 4 bases; nucleotides not matched to a gene: 5. This CDR3 spans 13 amino acids.

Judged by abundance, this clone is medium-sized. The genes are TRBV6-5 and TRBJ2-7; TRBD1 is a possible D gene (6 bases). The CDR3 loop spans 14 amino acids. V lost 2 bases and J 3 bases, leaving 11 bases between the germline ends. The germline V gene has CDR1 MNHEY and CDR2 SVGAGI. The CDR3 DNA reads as TGTGCCAGCAGTTACCAAGGGACAATCTACGAGCAGTACTTC. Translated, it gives CASSYQGTIYEQYF.

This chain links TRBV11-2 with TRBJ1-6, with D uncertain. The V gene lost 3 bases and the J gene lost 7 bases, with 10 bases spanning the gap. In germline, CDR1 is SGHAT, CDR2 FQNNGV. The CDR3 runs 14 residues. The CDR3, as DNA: TGTGCCAGCAGCTTGCGTCAGGCCAATTCACCCCTCCACTTT. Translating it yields CASSLRQANSPLHF. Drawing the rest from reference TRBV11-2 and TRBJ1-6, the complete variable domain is EAGVAQSPRYKIIEKRQSVAFWCNPISGHATLYWYQQILGQGPKLLIQFQNNGVVDDSQLPKDRFSAERLKGVDSTLKIQPAKLEDSAVYLCASSLRQANSPLHFGNGTRLTVT.

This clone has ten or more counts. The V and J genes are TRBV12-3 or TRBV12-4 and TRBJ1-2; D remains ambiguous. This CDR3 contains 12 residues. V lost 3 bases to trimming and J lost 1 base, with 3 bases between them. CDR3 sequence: CASSLNNYGYTF. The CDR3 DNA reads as TGTGCCAGCAGTTTGAATAACTATGGCTACACCTTC.

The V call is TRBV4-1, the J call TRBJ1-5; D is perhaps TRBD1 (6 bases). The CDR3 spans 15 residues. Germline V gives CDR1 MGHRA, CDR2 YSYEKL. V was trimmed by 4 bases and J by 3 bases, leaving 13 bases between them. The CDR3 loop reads CASSPRQAANQPQHF. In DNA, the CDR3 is TGCGCCAGCAGCCCTAGACAGGCCGCCAATCAGCCCCAGCATTTT.

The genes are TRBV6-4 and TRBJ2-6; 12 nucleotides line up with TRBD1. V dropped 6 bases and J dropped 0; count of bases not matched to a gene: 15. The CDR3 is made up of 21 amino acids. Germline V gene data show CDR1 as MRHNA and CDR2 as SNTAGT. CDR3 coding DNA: TGTGCCAGCAGCGTAAGGGACAGGGGGCTGGGGGCTTTCTCTGGGGCCAACGTCCTGACTTTC. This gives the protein CASSVRDRGLGAFSGANVLTF.

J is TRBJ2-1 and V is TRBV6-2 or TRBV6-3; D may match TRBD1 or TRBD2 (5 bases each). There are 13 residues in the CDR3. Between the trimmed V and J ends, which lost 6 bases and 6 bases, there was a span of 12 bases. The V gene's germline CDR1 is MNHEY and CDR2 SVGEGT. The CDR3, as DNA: TGTGCCAGCAGGTCCCCGGGGACCAATGAGCAGTTCTTC. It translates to CASRSPGTNEQFF.

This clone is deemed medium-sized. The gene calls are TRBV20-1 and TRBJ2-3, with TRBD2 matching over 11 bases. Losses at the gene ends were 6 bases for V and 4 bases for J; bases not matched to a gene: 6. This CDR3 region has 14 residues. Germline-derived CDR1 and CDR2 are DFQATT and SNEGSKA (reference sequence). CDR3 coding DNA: TGCAGTGCCGCGACTAGCGGGGTCGCAGATACGCAGTATTTT. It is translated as CSAATSGVADTQYF.

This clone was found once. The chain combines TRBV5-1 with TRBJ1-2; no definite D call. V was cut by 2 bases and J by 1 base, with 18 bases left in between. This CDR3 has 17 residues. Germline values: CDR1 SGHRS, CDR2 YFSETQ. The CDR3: CASSFSADQSYNYGYTF. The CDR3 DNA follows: TGCGCCAGCAGCTTTTCGGCCGACCAATCCTATAACTATGGCTACACCTTC.

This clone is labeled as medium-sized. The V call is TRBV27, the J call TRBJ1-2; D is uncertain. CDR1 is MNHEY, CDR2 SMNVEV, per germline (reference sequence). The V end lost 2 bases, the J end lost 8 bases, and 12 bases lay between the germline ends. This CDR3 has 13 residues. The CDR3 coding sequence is TGTGCCAGCAGTTTAGGAACAACCAACGGCTACACCTTC. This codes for CASSLGTTNGYTF.